Sequencing of this T cell receptor beta chain was carried out in a study of shared clonotypes between healthy human individuals. Study results and limitations: Investigators collected only blood, and repertoires in tissues likely differ.

CDR1 is SQVTM, CDR2 ANQGSEA, per germline. V lost 2 bases and J 4 bases, leaving 18 bases between the germline ends. The CDR3 is 17 residues long. As to this clone: The antigen remains undetermined.

At a deep level, the assay was run. The data were produced by immunoSEQ multiplex PCR, yet TCRdb's version contains in-frame clones alone and is incomplete. The sample has about 1.5 million clones, approximately 98% seen once; the top ten hold around 0.47%. The chain has TRBV29-1 and TRBJ2-6; D might be TRBD1 (6 bases). The sequencing input was naive CD4+ T cells sorted from blood. Subset of the sample: CD45RA+ positively selected. The receptor's source is a man between 25 and 39 years old in good health. The CDR3 DNA reads as TGCAGCGTTGAATATAGGACAGTCCGTAGAGGGGCCAACGTCCTGACTTTC. Translated: CSVEYRTVRRGANVLTF.